These 4 T cell receptor beta chains share one sample of origin, sequenced in a study of blood T cell repertoires in COVID-19. Sequenced by immunoSEQ multiplex PCR; TCRdb stores in-frame clones only, minus some. This table has about 55,000 clones, approximately 85% appearing once. Sequencing was done on a sample of peripheral blood. These receptors were obtained from a human donor in a cohort sampled during active COVID-19.

The V gene is TRBV5-4, the J gene TRBJ2-7, with TRBD1 matching over 9 bases. Germline V gene data show CDR1 as SGHNT and CDR2 as YYREEE (reference sequence). This CDR3 region has 13 residues. V was clipped by 3 bases and J by 2 bases; unmatched bases: 0. The CDR3 region is CASSWDRAYEQYF. CDR3 coding DNA: TGTGCCAGCAGCTGGGACAGGGCCTACGAGCAGTACTTC.

The V gene is TRBV28, the J gene TRBJ2-1; no clear D gene. The CDR3 is 16 residues long. Germline CDR1 is MDHEN and CDR2 is SYDVKM. Trimming pared 4 bases from V and 1 base from J, leaving 14 bases between. This chain's CDR3 is CASSSAYYLSYNEQFF. CDR3 DNA: TGTGCCAGCAGTTCTGCATACTACCTATCCTACAATGAGCAGTTCTTC.

In this sample, this clone turned up a few times. This rearrangement joins TRBV30 to TRBJ2-7; D not resolved. Germline loops: CDR1 GTSNPN, CDR2 SVGIG (reference sequence). The CDR3 contains 12 residues. Trimming removed 2 bases at V and 4 bases at J, with 9 bases between. CDR3 bases: TGTGCCTGGAGTCGCCTCGGGTACGAGCAGTACTTC. Amino acid sequence: CAWSRLGYEQYF.

The chain recombines TRBV2 with TRBJ2-1, with 8 positions matching TRBD1. CDR3 length: 14 residues. Per germline, CDR1 SNHLY and CDR2 FYNNEI. The J segment lost 6 bases and the V segment lost 8 bases, leaving 9 bases of the junction unmatched. CDR3 nucleotide sequence: TGTGCCAGCTGGACCCAGGGGGCGACCAATGAGCAGTTCTTC. It yields the protein CASWTQGATNEQFF.